The TCR beta chain described here comes from a study of blood T cell repertoires in COVID-19. Authors' processing steps: Reference gene primer amplification gave estimated nucleated cell counts. The data were produced by immunoSEQ multiplex PCR, yet TCRdb's version contains in-frame clones alone and is incomplete. Clone size and the V and J calls come from that table; the DNA yielded D and trimming. Altogether about 71,000 clones are present, 70% to 90% being singletons, with the ten largest covering less than 2.5%. This clone showed up just once. Germline V gene lookup returns CDR1 MNHNS and CDR2 SASEGT. The V gene end was trimmed by 3 bases and the J gene end by 6 bases; junction bases not matched to a gene: 8. The CDR3 is made up of 15 amino acids.

Input material: peripheral blood. The receptor's source is a young man with acute or convalescent COVID-19. This chain joins TRBV6-1 and TRBJ1-1; 9 nucleotides agree with TRBD1. The CDR3 is CASSDGDRAVAEAFF. CDR3 bases: TGTGCCAGCAGTGACGGGGACAGGGCGGTGGCTGAAGCTTTCTTT.